The clone carrying this T cell receptor beta chain occurred a few times. What it binds is unknown. The entry originates in a study of beta chain features in type 1 diabetes. Study results and caveats: Comparison showed that naive, central memory and Treg TCRB repertoires appeared more similar among patients than among healthy donors.

Every isolated RNA sample was fully reverse transcribed, so sequencing captured expressed TCRB transcripts. Libraries were prepared by immunoSEQ multiplex PCR; TCRdb keeps only in-frame clonotypes and omits some of them. The table records around 140,000 clones, 9.5% to 10% of them present only once. V trimming: 5 bases; J trimming: 5 bases; junction bases outside the gene matches: 15. The CDR3 runs 16 residues. Germline lookup yields CDR1 SGHRS and CDR2 YFSETQ. The source is a middle-aged woman in good health. Source material: central memory CD4+ T cells from blood. J is TRBJ2-7 and V is TRBV5-1, with 8 bases aligning to TRBD1. CDR3 nucleotide sequence: TGCGCCAGCAGTCATGCCATGACAGGGGTGGAGAACGAGCAGTACTTC. Protein: CASSHAMTGVENEQYF.